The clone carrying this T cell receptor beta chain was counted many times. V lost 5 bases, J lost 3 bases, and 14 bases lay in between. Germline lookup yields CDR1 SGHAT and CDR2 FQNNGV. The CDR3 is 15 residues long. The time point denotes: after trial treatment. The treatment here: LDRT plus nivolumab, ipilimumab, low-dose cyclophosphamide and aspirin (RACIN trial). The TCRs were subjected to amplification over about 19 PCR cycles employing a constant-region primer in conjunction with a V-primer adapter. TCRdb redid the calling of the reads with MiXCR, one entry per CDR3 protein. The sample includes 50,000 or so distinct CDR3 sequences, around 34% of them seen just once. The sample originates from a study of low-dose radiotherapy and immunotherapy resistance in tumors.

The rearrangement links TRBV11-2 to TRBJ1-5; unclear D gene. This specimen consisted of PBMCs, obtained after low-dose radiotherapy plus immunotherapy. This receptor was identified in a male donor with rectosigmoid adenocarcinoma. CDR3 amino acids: CASSPSIGNNQPQHF. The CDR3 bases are TGTGCCAGCAGCCCTAGTATAGGGAACAATCAGCCCCAGCATTTT.